There are many counts of the clone carrying this TCR beta chain. This specimen comes from a study of T cells in Graves' hyperthyroidism and ophthalmopathy. Disease duration under 2 months; hyperthyroidism patients were aged 18 to 65. The CDR3 totals 12 residues. The V end lost 6 bases, the J end lost 5 bases, and 10 bases lay between the germline ends. What was amplified from RNA transcripts were TCR beta CDR3 regions. Carried out on the TCR CDR3, a first-round RT-PCR used the HTBI primer set. TCRdb reprocessed the multiplex PCR reads with MiXCR, giving one entry per CDR3 protein. The sample lists around 700,000 distinct CDR3 sequences, 35% occurring once.

The origin of this receptor is a woman aged 40-49 years with Graves' hyperthyroidism. This sequence joins TRBV12-3 or TRBV12-4 and TRBJ2-5; tentative D call: TRBD2 (6 bases). What was sequenced was blood. Written as DNA, the CDR3 is TGTGCCAGCAGCACGGGGAGGGAGACCCAGTACTTC. This codes for CASSTGRETQYF.